This T cell receptor (beta chain) stems from a study of blood T cell repertoires in COVID-19. As for the study in general: Samples representing acute and convalescent COVID-19 were sourced from the United States, Italy and Spain.

Sequencing was performed with immunoSEQ multiplex PCR; in TCRdb, only in-frame clones are kept and a portion is missing. The data contain approximately 400,000 clones, approximately 88% of them singletons. While infection was still active, Seattle patients were enrolled and then followed longitudinally. V lost 0 bases and J 4 bases, leaving 10 bases between the germline ends. CDR1 is GTSNPN and CDR2 is SVGIG in the germline V gene (reference sequence). This CDR3 is 13 amino acids long. This clonotype was sampled from a woman between 45 and 60 years old with COVID-19, enrolled during active disease. The specimen sequenced was peripheral blood. The J gene is TRBJ2-7, the V gene TRBV30; possible D gene TRBD2, 6 bases. The CDR3 sequence: CAWSVSGRYEQYF. In nucleotides, the CDR3 is TGTGCCTGGAGTGTGTCGGGGAGGTACGAGCAGTACTTC.